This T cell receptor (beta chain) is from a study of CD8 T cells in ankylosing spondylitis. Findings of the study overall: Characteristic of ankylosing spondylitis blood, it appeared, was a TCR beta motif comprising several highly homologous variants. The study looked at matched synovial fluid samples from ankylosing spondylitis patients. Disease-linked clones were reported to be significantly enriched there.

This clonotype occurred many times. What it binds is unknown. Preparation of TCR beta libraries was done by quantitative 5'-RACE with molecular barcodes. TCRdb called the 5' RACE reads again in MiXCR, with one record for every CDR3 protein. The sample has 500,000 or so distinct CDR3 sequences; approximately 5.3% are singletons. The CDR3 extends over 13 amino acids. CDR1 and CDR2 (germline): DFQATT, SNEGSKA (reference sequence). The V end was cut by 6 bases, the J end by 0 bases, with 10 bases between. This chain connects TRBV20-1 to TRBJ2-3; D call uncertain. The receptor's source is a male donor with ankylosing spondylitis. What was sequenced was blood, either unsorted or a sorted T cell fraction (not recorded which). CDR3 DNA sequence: TGCAGTGCCCTGGACCCCAGCACAGATACGCAGTATTTT. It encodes CSALDPSTDTQYF.